This entry describes one TCR beta chain. The germline gives CDR1 KGHDR, CDR2 SFDVKD. V was trimmed by 0 bases and J by 0 bases, leaving 7 bases between them. The CDR3 runs 16 residues. A single record per CDR3 protein comes from TCRdb applying MiXCR to the 5' RACE reads. The table has under 1 million distinct CDR3 sequences, over 9% seen once. The data belong to a study of identical twins. These data were also reused for a study on yellow fever vaccine responses in identical twins.

This chain joins TRBV24-1 and TRBJ2-2, with D perhaps matching TRBD1 (6 bases). Sequenced material: PBMCs. This sequence originates from a woman in her late teens or twenties in good health. CDR3: CATSDLGGPNTGELFF. The CDR3 DNA sequence: TGTGCCACCAGTGATTTGGGGGGCCCGAACACCGGGGAGCTGTTTTTT.